This TCR beta chain was identified during a study of early T cells in non-severe SARS-CoV-2 infection. The overall study: Unsorted whole blood bulk RNA was sequenced, with unpaired chains. Overall study results and limits: Anti-spike CD8 specificities were favored by VDJdb matching, whose results missed private and CD4 specificities.

Attached unique molecular identifiers marked individual cDNA molecules. TCRdb itself ran the 5' RACE reads through MiXCR, one entry per CDR3 protein. The sample has tens of thousands of distinct CDR3 sequences; 4.5% are singletons. The CDR3 totals 11 residues. The V end lost 8 bases, the J end lost 9 bases, and 10 bases lay between the germline ends. Germline V CDR1 and CDR2: MDHEN, SYDVKM. This clonotype was counted only a few times. Its antigen is not identified. The sequence came from an adult who was a healthcare worker with PCR-confirmed SARS-CoV-2 infection or an uninfected control (not recorded which). The chain couples TRBV28 to TRBJ2-2; the D is unclear. The sequencing sample was made of whole blood. The CDR3 region is CASGLRRELFF. The CDR3 DNA sequence: TGTGCCAGCGGTCTACGGAGGGAGCTGTTTTTT. The variable domain in full, completed from reference TRBV28 and TRBJ2-2, reads DVKVTQSSRYLVKRTGEKVFLECVQDMDHENMFWYRQDPGLGLRLIYFSYDVKMKEKGDIPEGYSVSREKKERFSLILESASTNQTSMYLCASGLRRELFFGEGSRLTVL.